The 17 T cell receptor beta chains presented below share a single source sample, sequenced in a study of beta chain features in type 1 diabetes. Every isolated RNA sample was fully reverse transcribed, so sequencing captured expressed TCRB transcripts. Sequencing used immunoSEQ multiplex PCR; TCRdb keeps in-frame clones, though not all of them. The sample contains 400,000 to 450,000 clones, about 15% of which appear only once. The specimen was naive CD4+ T cells from blood. These receptors were collected from a man aged 25 to 40 in good health.

The table lists this clone with a few counts. The chain has TRBV14 and TRBJ2-3; D is undetermined. Germline values: CDR1 SGHDN, CDR2 FVKESK. The CDR3 is 16 amino acids. V gave up 4 bases and J gave up 2 bases, with 16 bases separating them. This CDR3 reads CASSRRLPALTDTQYF. In nucleotides, the CDR3 is TGTGCCAGCAGCCGTCGACTGCCTGCCCTCACAGATACGCAGTATTTT.

This clone was picked up one time. The CDR3 loop is CASGNRDRGLSSPGQPQHF. For the CDR3, the DNA is TGTGCTAGTGGTAACCGGGACAGGGGCCTGTCATCCCCCGGTCAGCCCCAGCATTTT. The chain has TRBV12-5 and TRBJ1-5; TRBD1 aligns across 10 bases. The CDR3 has 19 amino acids. J gave up 6 bases and V 5 bases, and 19 bases lay outside the gene matches. CDR1 is LGHNT, CDR2 FRNRAP, per germline.

The chain is built from TRBV7-9 and TRBJ2-1, with D perhaps matching TRBD2 (6 bases). The CDR3 has 15 residues. Germline V CDR1 and CDR2: SEHNR, FQNEAQ (reference sequence). Trimming left V 6 bases short and J 7 bases short, with 19 bases between. CDR3 sequence: CASSPNRLVLNEQFF. DNA of the CDR3: TGTGCCAGCAGTCCCAACCGACTAGTTTTGAATGAGCAGTTCTTC.

V is TRBV25-1 and J is TRBJ2-1; 9 bases map to TRBD2. The CDR3 sequence is 15 residues long. Per the germline V gene, CDR1 is MGHDK and CDR2 is SYGVNS. After removal of 6 bases from V and 5 bases from J, the junction contained 8 bases not matched to a gene. The CDR3 sequence: CASRTTSGANNEQFF. The CDR3 DNA sequence: TGTGCCAGCAGGACGACTAGCGGAGCGAACAATGAGCAGTTCTTC.

The rearrangement joins TRBV27 to TRBJ2-7; 7 bases fit TRBD1. Germline lookup yields CDR1 MNHEY and CDR2 SMNVEV (reference sequence). The CDR3 is 15 residues long. Trimming at V came to 5 bases and at J to 7 bases, leaving 14 bases not matched to a gene. The CDR3 protein is CASSVDRYRSLEQYF. CDR3 DNA: TGTGCCAGCAGTGTGGACAGGTATAGGTCCCTTGAGCAGTACTTC.

This clone was observed a few times. The chain uses TRBV5-4 and TRBJ2-4; tentatively, D is TRBD1 (5 bases). The germline V gene has CDR1 SGHNT and CDR2 YYREEE (reference sequence). The CDR3 has 16 amino acids. Trimming shortened V by 0 bases and J by 3 bases, and 13 bases separated the two germline ends. The DNA of the CDR3 is TGTGCCAGCAGCTTGGCACCAGGGATTGACAAAAACATTCAGTACTTC. Protein product: CASSLAPGIDKNIQYF.

This chain links TRBV6-5 with TRBJ1-1; D is perhaps TRBD1 (5 bases). There are 14 residues in the CDR3. Germline V gene lookup returns CDR1 MNHEY and CDR2 SVGAGI. The V and J ends lost 2 bases and 7 bases respectively, with 14 bases between them. CDR3 sequence: CASSYLQGEGEAFF. Here the CDR3 DNA reads TGTGCCAGCAGTTACCTTCAGGGAGAAGGTGAAGCTTTCTTT.

This sequence joins TRBV7-9 and TRBJ1-2; 7 bases are a match to TRBD1. The V gene's germline CDR1 is SEHNR and CDR2 FQNEAQ (reference sequence). V shed 8 bases, J shed 8 bases, and the junction held 11 bases outside the gene matches. CDR3 size: 13 residues. CDR3 region: CASRDSSSIGYTF. CDR3 nucleotide sequence: TGTGCCAGCCGGGACAGTTCTTCTATCGGCTACACCTTC.

In this sample, this clone turned up a few times. This sequence joins TRBV18 and TRBJ2-1, with 9 bases that match TRBD2. After removal of 0 bases from V and 7 bases from J, the junction contained 7 bases not matched to a gene. Germline loops: CDR1 KGHSH, CDR2 LQKENI. There are 16 residues in the CDR3. CDR3 residues: CASSPPLSGSANEQFF. In DNA form, the CDR3 reads TGTGCCAGCTCACCACCTCTTAGCGGGAGTGCTAATGAGCAGTTCTTC. Drawing the rest from reference TRBV18 and TRBJ2-1, the complete variable domain is NAGVMQNPRHLVRRRGQEARLRCSPMKGHSHVYWYRQLPEEGLKFMVYLQKENIIDESGMPKERFSAEFPKEGPSILRIQQVVRGDSAAYFCASSPPLSGSANEQFFGPGTRLTVL.

This clone was seen a few times. The chain carries TRBV2 and TRBJ1-2; 7 nucleotides align to TRBD1. Germline assignment: CDR1 SNHLY and CDR2 FYNNEI. V lost 6 bases and J lost 8; bases outside the gene matches: 12. The CDR3 runs to 14 residues. This CDR3 is CASRPTDREWGYTF. The CDR3, as DNA: TGTGCCAGCAGGCCCACCGACAGGGAGTGGGGCTACACCTTC.

The chain joins TRBV30 to TRBJ1-3, with unresolved D. Germline V gene lookup returns CDR1 GTSNPN and CDR2 SVGIG (reference sequence). Trimming took 8 bases from V and 5 from J, leaving 10 bases between them. CDR3 length: 11 residues. The CDR3: CASADRNTIYF. DNA for the CDR3: TGTGCCAGCGCAGATCGAAACACCATATATTTT.

This clone has a handful of counts. At one end, the junction sequence differs from germline, possibly due to a read error. The gene calls are TRBV7-7 and TRBJ2-1; 8 bases match TRBD2. The CDR3 has 16 amino acids. CDR1 SSHAT and CDR2 FNYEAQ come from the germline V gene (reference sequence). This CDR3 is CASSLSRTSLSGEQFF. Written as DNA, the CDR3 is TGTGCTAGCAGCTTAAGTCGGACTAGCCTCTCGGGGGAGCAGTTCTTC.

The table lists this clone with a few counts. This chain connects TRBV2 to TRBJ1-3; D not resolved. The CDR3 is 13 residues long. Trimming removed 11 bases from V and 0 bases from J, with 11 bases in between. Per germline, CDR1 SNHLY and CDR2 FYNNEI. In DNA form, the CDR3 reads TGTGCCCGGAAGGGCAGCTCTGGAAACACCATATATTTT. This translates into CARKGSSGNTIYF.

The V call is TRBV14, the J call TRBJ2-1, with 8 bases lining up with TRBD1. Losses at the gene ends were 4 bases for V and 0 bases for J; bases not matched to a gene: 5. The CDR3 runs 16 residues. From germline, CDR1 is SGHDN and CDR2 FVKESK. CDR3 residues: CASSRTTGASYNEQFF. CDR3 nucleotides: TGTGCCAGCAGCCGCACGACAGGGGCCTCCTACAATGAGCAGTTCTTC.

This clone was detected only a few times. The J gene is TRBJ1-4, the V gene TRBV30; D gene ambiguous. V was pared by 3 bases and J by 0 bases, with 14 bases between. CDR3 length equals 16 residues. Looked up from germline, CDR1 is GTSNPN and CDR2 is SVGIG (reference sequence). The CDR3 region has the DNA TGTGCCTGGAGCGAACCCTTCTTAGCAACTAATGAAAAACTGTTTTTT. Amino acids: CAWSEPFLATNEKLFF.

This clone was seen more than once but under ten times. The rearrangement links TRBV6-5 to TRBJ2-3; TRBD2 matches 10 bases. With 2 bases clipped from V and 4 bases from J, the junction kept 6 bases outside the gene matches. This CDR3 has 16 residues. Germline values: CDR1 MNHEY, CDR2 SVGAGI. The CDR3 coding sequence is TGTGCCAGCAGTTACCCGCTAGCGGGAGTCCCAGATACGCAGTATTTT. It yields the protein CASSYPLAGVPDTQYF.

The chain joins TRBV5-1 to TRBJ2-1; no firm D call. Germline loops: CDR1 SGHRS, CDR2 YFSETQ. The CDR3 totals 15 residues. Trimming pared 5 bases from V and 2 bases from J, leaving 14 bases between. The CDR3 loop is CASRSKIGTYNEQFF. The CDR3 coding sequence is TGCGCCAGCAGATCGAAGATAGGGACCTACAATGAGCAGTTCTTC.